The present T cell receptor (beta chain) was sequenced within a study of blood T cell repertoires in COVID-19. Study overall: Samples taken during acute and convalescent COVID-19 were collected in the United States, Italy and Spain. T cells, B-cell-depleted T cells, or PBMCs provided the cDNA or gDNA that served as material.

Comment on this clone: The sample contains more than one DNA sequence encoding this CDR3.

Clones were read by immunoSEQ multiplex PCR, and TCRdb kept only the in-frame ones, dropping some. Among hundreds of thousands of clones, around 85% were seen once, and the ten largest hold approximately 7.2%. Germline CDR1 reads KGHSH; CDR2 reads LQKENI. CDR3 length equals 12 residues. The germline V and J ends were trimmed by 0 bases and 5 bases, with 4 bases remaining between them. This sequence was found in a woman older than 75 with acute or convalescent COVID-19. The chain has TRBV18 and TRBJ2-5, with unresolved D. The sample taken for sequencing was peripheral blood. The CDR3 protein is CASSPPSETQYF. CDR3 in DNA: TGTGCCAGCTCACCACCGTCGGAGACCCAGTACTTC.